These 13 T cell receptor beta chains came from one sample sequenced in a study of neurological immune-mediated disorders. In TCRdb, the 5' RACE reads were re-called with MiXCR into one record per CDR3 protein. The data show tens of thousands of distinct CDR3 sequences, around 3.6% seen once. What was sequenced was PBMCs. The receptors stem from a man aged 30 to 45 with multiple sclerosis.

The table lists this clonotype with many counts. The chain recombines TRBV7-8 with TRBJ1-2; D is unclear. Germline V gene sequence: CDR1 SGHVS, CDR2 FQNEAQ. This CDR3 has 14 amino acids. V lost 4 bases, J lost 10 bases, and 19 bases lay in between. CDR3 sequence: CASSSQASATSYTF. In nucleotides, the CDR3 is TGTGCCAGCAGCTCTCAGGCTTCCGCCACATCCTACACCTTC. Complete variable domain (other parts from reference TRBV7-8 and TRBJ1-2): GAGVSQSPRYKVAKRGQDVALRCDPISGHVSLFWYQQALGQGPEFLTYFQNEAQLDKSGLPSDRFFAERPEGSVSTLKIQRTQQEDSAVYLCASSSQASATSYTFGSGTRLTVV.

This clonotype was detected many times. The chain employs TRBV5-5 and TRBJ2-6; no clear D gene. Germline V gives CDR1 SGHKS, CDR2 YYEKEE (reference sequence). The CDR3 runs to 15 residues. Deletions cut 1 base from V and 0 bases from J, with 5 bases between. The CDR3 nucleotides read TGTGCCAGCAGCTTGTGGGGCTCTGGGGCCAACGTCCTGACTTTC. Amino acid sequence: CASSLWGSGANVLTF.

This clonotype was observed a handful of times. The chain employs TRBV20-1 and TRBJ1-1; D is unclear. V dropped 2 bases and J dropped 5 bases, with 12 bases sitting between them. The CDR3 is 13 amino acids. Germline CDR1 reads DFQATT; CDR2 reads SNEGSKA (reference sequence). The CDR3 sequence: CSARRVGRTEAFF. The CDR3 region has the DNA TGCAGTGCTAGAAGGGTGGGAAGGACTGAAGCTTTCTTT.

The sample holds many counts of this clonotype. The genes are TRBV12-3 or TRBV12-4 and TRBJ2-5; 10 bases fit TRBD1. This CDR3 spans 14 amino acids. The trim removed 6 bases at V and 3 bases at J, leaving 4 bases unmatched. The CDR3 spells CASRTGGQKETQYF. In DNA, the CDR3 is TGTGCCAGCAGGACAGGGGGCCAAAAAGAGACCCAGTACTTC.

This clonotype was recorded at least ten times. The chain recombines TRBV28 with TRBJ2-5, with unresolved D. The ends were cut back, 8 bases at V and 4 bases at J, with 5 bases in the middle. CDR1 and CDR2 from the germline V gene are MDHEN and SYDVKM. The CDR3 extends over 10 amino acids. The CDR3 protein is CASGRETQYF. The CDR3, as DNA: TGTGCCAGCGGGCGAGAGACCCAGTACTTC. Supplemented by reference TRBV28 and TRBJ2-5, the full variable domain reads DVKVTQSSRYLVKRTGEKVFLECVQDMDHENMFWYRQDPGLGLRLIYFSYDVKMKEKGDIPEGYSVSREKKERFSLILESASTNQTSMYLCASGRETQYFGPGTRLLVL.

Ten or more counts support this clonotype. CDR3 in DNA: TGTGCCAGCAGCTTGGGTGGGAGCGGCACCGGGGAGCTGTTTTTT. This gives the protein CASSLGGSGTGELFF. This rearrangement joins TRBV9 to TRBJ2-2; TRBD2 might be the D (5 bases). This CDR3 has 15 amino acids. CDR1 SGDLS and CDR2 YYNGEE come from the germline V gene. The V gene lost 4 bases and the J gene lost 4 bases, with 14 bases spanning the gap.

This clonotype showed up many times. The chain couples TRBV20-1 to TRBJ2-1; tentatively, D is TRBD2 (5 bases). Germline-derived CDR1 and CDR2 are DFQATT and SNEGSKA (reference sequence). The CDR3 totals 14 residues. Trimming took 6 bases from V and 9 from J, leaving 21 bases between them. Written as DNA, the CDR3 is TGCAGTGCCAGGTCGGTAGTGGGAGCCGGTGAGCAGTTCTTC. This encodes CSARSVVGAGEQFF.

The sample holds many counts of this clonotype. The chain couples TRBV7-9 to TRBJ2-5; TRBD1 is a possible D gene (6 bases). Germline CDR1 reads SEHNR; CDR2 reads FQNEAQ (reference sequence). With 6 bases removed from V and 7 bases from J, the gap between germline ends came to 18 bases. The CDR3 runs 14 residues. In nucleotides, the CDR3 is TGTGCCAGCAGACCCAGGACAGTTGAGCGGACCCAGTACTTC. This codes for CASRPRTVERTQYF.

This clonotype was recorded many times. This sequence joins TRBV7-9 and TRBJ2-7, with D perhaps matching TRBD2 (5 bases). The CDR3 covers 15 residues. Germline V gene data show CDR1 as SEHNR and CDR2 as FQNEAQ (reference sequence). V lost 1 base and J lost 0, with 10 bases in between. The CDR3 DNA reads TGTGCCAGCAGCTTAGGCCCGGGGAGCTCCTACGAGCAGTACTTC. This sequence encodes CASSLGPGSSYEQYF.

The table lists this clonotype with many counts. The chain carries TRBV27 and TRBJ2-7; 8 nucleotides line up with TRBD2. This CDR3 is built from 14 residues. Germline-derived CDR1 and CDR2 are MNHEY and SMNVEV (reference sequence). Trimming cost V 8 bases and J 5 bases; bases outside gene matches: 11. The CDR3 sequence is CASRIRGGPNEQYF. In DNA, the CDR3 is TGTGCCAGCCGAATACGGGGGGGCCCCAACGAGCAGTACTTC.

This clonotype was observed many times. CDR3 nucleotide sequence: TGCGCCAGCAGTGACCGGGAGTTCGACGAGCAGTACTTC. Protein product: CASSDREFDEQYF. The chain joins TRBV10-1 to TRBJ2-7, with D tentatively TRBD2 (6 bases). CDR3 length equals 13 residues. CDR1 is WNHNN, CDR2 SYGVQD, per germline (reference sequence). V dropped 3 bases and J dropped 5 bases, with 11 bases sitting between them.

This clonotype was detected many times. The chain employs TRBV5-1 and TRBJ1-1; D gene uncertain. Per the germline V gene, CDR1 is SGHRS and CDR2 is YFSETQ. The CDR3 loop spans 13 amino acids. V was pared by 2 bases and J by 1 base, with 6 bases between. The CDR3 here is CASSLRENTEAFF. The CDR3 nucleotides read TGCGCCAGCAGCTTACGGGAGAACACTGAAGCTTTCTTT.

This clonotype was observed many times. J is TRBJ2-1 and V is TRBV24-1, with TRBD1 as a possible D gene (5 bases). The CDR3 sequence is 13 residues long. CDR1 KGHDR and CDR2 SFDVKD come from the germline V gene. Between the trimmed V and J ends, which lost 0 bases and 7 bases, there was a span of 6 bases. CDR3 DNA sequence: TGTGCCACCAGTGATTTGTCAGGGAATGAGCAGTTCTTC. Translating gives CATSDLSGNEQFF.